These T cell receptor beta chains were read from a single sample in a study of CD8 T cells in Susac syndrome. Each CDR3 protein gets one entry after TCRdb re-called the immunoSEQ multiplex PCR reads with MiXCR. The top ten clones hold more than 0.11% of a sample with about 140,000 distinct CDR3 sequences, 95% of them seen once. The sample comprised CD4+ T cells from PBMCs. The receptors originated from a human donor with Susac syndrome. The CDR3 runs from the conserved cysteine through the conserved F or W. A D gene is named only where the DNA matches it firmly. Not every row has a clone size; where given, it reads once, few, many or a size class.

TRBV9	TRBJ1-3	-	-	15	TGTGCCAGCAGCGTAGTACCGGGCTCTGGAAACACCATATATTTT	CASSVVPGSGNTIYF
TRBV23-1	TRBJ1-1	-	-	14	TGCGCCAGCAGTCAACGGCAGGTCCGGACCGAAGCTTTCTTT	CASSQRQVRTEAFF
TRBV20-1	TRBJ2-5	-	TRBD2	15	TGCAGTGCTAGATGGGGACTAGCGGAGTCGGAGACCCAGTACTTC	CSARWGLAESETQYF
TRBV5-1	TRBJ2-3	-	-	15	TGCGCCAGCAGCTTACGCCAGGGGAGCACAGATACGCAGTATTTT	CASSLRQGSTDTQYF
TRBV4-1	TRBJ1-1	-	TRBD1	14	TGCGCCAGCAGCCCCGACAGGGATGGAACTGAAGCTTTCTTT	CASSPDRDGTEAFF
TRBV20-1	TRBJ2-3	-	TRBD1	15	TGCAGTGCTAGCATCGGGACAGGGGATATGGATACGCAGTATTTT	CSASIGTGDMDTQYF
TRBV7-2	TRBJ2-1	-	TRBD2	17	TGTGCCAGCAGCTTAGCCCGACTAGCGGGGGGCTACAATGAGCAGTTCTTC	CASSLARLAGGYNEQFF
TRBV7-2	TRBJ2-4	-	-	14	TGTGCCAGCAGCTTACTGCTAGCCAAAAACATTCAGTACTTC	CASSLLLAKNIQYF
TRBV9	TRBJ2-5	-	TRBD2	15	TGTGCCAGCAGCGACTCAGCGGGGGGGCCTCAGACCCAGTACTTC	CASSDSAGGPQTQYF
TRBV18	TRBJ2-2	once	-	15	TGTGCCAGCTCACCACCAGGGAGGAGCACCGGGGAGCTGTTTTTT	CASSPPGRSTGELFF
TRBV5-1	TRBJ1-1	-	-	15	TGCGCCAGCAGCCCAGGATTGACCATGAACACTGAAGCTTTCTTT	CASSPGLTMNTEAFF
TRBV4-2	TRBJ1-2	once	TRBD1	15	TGTGCCAGCAGCCTTTACCTCACAGGGGAGTGGAGCTACACCTTC	CASSLYLTGEWSYTF
TRBV5-4	TRBJ1-2	-	-	13	TGTGCCAGCAGCTTGTTGGCCAACTATGGCTACACCTTC	CASSLLANYGYTF
TRBV23-1	TRBJ1-1	-	-	18	TGCGCCAGCAGTCAATCGATAAGGTCGGGGGCGGAAGACACTGAAGCTTTCTTT	CASSQSIRSGAEDTEAFF
TRBV3-1	TRBJ2-4	-	TRBD2	18	TGTGCCAGCAGCCAAATACCGACTAGCGGGGGGCCAAAAAACATTCAGTACTTC	CASSQIPTSGGPKNIQYF
TRBV20-1	TRBJ2-5	-	-	16	TGCAGTGCTAGCCCCGGTGGGGGGACGTACCAAGAGACCCAGTACTTC	CSASPGGGTYQETQYF
TRBV20-1	TRBJ2-5	-	-	12	TGCAGTGCTAGGGACCAGTCGGAGACCCAGTACTTC	CSARDQSETQYF
TRBV5-1	TRBJ2-5	-	TRBD1	15	TGCGCCAGCAGCCCCCAGGGGGCTCTCCAAGAGACCCAGTACTTC	CASSPQGALQETQYF
TRBV5-4	TRBJ2-7	-	-	13	TGTGCCAGCAGCTCCAGGGGCCTCTACGAGCAGTACTTC	CASSSRGLYEQYF
TRBV4-1	TRBJ1-2	-	-	18	TGCGCCAGCAGCCAAGACGTCGGAACAGGACGCAGAGGTGGAGGCTACACCTTC	CASSQDVGTGRRGGGYTF
TRBV2	TRBJ1-1	-	-	13	TGTGCCAGCAGTGACAGGGGAGTCACTGAAGCTTTCTTT	CASSDRGVTEAFF
TRBV15	TRBJ1-4	-	-	11	TGTGCCACCAGCTCCCGGGGAAGGCTGTTTTTT	CATSSRGRLFF
TRBV25-1	TRBJ1-1	-	-	13	TGTGCCAGCAGGCGGGGAGAAAACACTGAAGCTTTCTTT	CASRRGENTEAFF
TRBV6-2/TRBV6-3	TRBJ1-2	-	-	12	TGTGCCAGCAGTTTCCAGCGGTATGGCTACACCTTC	CASSFQRYGYTF
TRBV11-2	TRBJ2-7	-	-	14	TGTGCCAGCAGCTCCGGGACCAGGGCCTACGAGCAGTACTTC	CASSSGTRAYEQYF
TRBV29-1	TRBJ2-7	-	-	13	TGCAGCGTTCTCGGGGCCTTCTCCTACGAGCAGTACTTC	CSVLGAFSYEQYF
TRBV12-3/TRBV12-4	TRBJ1-3	-	-	13	TGTGCCAGCAGTCGGACCACGGGGAACACCATATATTTT	CASSRTTGNTIYF
TRBV20-1	TRBJ2-1	-	-	14	TGCAGTGCTCACCTCGGGGGCTCCTACAATGAGCAGTTCTTC	CSAHLGGSYNEQFF
TRBV30	TRBJ2-5	-	-	14	TGTGCCGGGAACCCGGGGCGATTCCAAGAGACCCAGTACTTC	CAGNPGRFQETQYF
TRBV20-1	TRBJ1-2	-	TRBD1	17	TGCAGTGCTAGGGGTGAGGGCACAGGGGTATCATACTATGGCTACACCTTC	CSARGEGTGVSYYGYTF
TRBV29-1	TRBJ2-7	-	-	13	TGCAGCGTTTTGCCGACAGTGGAGTCGGAGCAGTACTTC	CSVLPTVESEQYF
TRBV25-1	TRBJ2-4	-	-	14	TGTGCCAGCAGTGAGCCCGGGGGCGCTGGCATTCAGTACTTC	CASSEPGGAGIQYF
TRBV20-1	TRBJ1-2	-	-	16	TGCAGTGCTAGAGAGTTGGGGGCAGGATCGAGGGGTGGCTACACCTTC	CSARELGAGSRGGYTF
TRBV28	TRBJ2-7	-	-	14	TGTGCCAGCAGATTAGGAAGCATAAACTACGAGCAGTACTTC	CASRLGSINYEQYF
TRBV3-1	TRBJ1-1	-	-	14	TGTGCCAGCACCTCGGGGGGGTCGGTAGGTGAAGCTTTCTTT	CASTSGGSVGEAFF
TRBV14	TRBJ2-7	-	TRBD2	17	TGTGCCAGCAGCCTAACCCTCTCTAGCGGTAACGTCGGTTCGGAGTACTTC	CASSLTLSSGNVGSEYF
TRBV29-1	TRBJ1-2	-	-	12	TGCAGCGTTGATGATCCCTACTATGGCTACACCTTC	CSVDDPYYGYTF